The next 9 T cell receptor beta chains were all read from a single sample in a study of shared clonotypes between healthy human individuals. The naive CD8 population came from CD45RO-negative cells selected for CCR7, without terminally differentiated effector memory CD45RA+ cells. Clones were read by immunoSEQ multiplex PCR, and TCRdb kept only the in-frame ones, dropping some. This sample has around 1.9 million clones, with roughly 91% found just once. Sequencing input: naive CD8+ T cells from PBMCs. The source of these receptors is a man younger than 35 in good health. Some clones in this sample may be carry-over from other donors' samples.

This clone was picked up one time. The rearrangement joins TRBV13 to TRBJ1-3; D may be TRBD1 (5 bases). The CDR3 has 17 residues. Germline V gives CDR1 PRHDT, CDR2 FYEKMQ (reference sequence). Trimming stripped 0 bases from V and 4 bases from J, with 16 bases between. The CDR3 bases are TGTGCCAGCAGCTTAGGCCGCGTAGGGACTGCCGGAAACACCATATATTTT. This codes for CASSLGRVGTAGNTIYF. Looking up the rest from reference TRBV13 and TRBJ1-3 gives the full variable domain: AAGVIQSPRHLIKEKRETATLKCYPIPRHDTVYWYQQGPGQDPQFLISFYEKMQSDKGSIPDRFSAQQFSDYHSELNMSSLELGDSALYFCASSLGRVGTAGNTIYFGEGSWLTVV.

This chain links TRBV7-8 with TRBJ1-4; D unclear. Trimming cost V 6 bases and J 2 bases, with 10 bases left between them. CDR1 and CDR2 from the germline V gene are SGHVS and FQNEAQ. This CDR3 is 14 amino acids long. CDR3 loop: CASSLSRTNEKLFF. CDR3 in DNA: TGTGCCAGCAGTCTCAGCAGGACTAATGAAAAACTGTTTTTT.

CDR3 sequence: CASSGDRANTDTQYF. The CDR3 DNA sequence: TGTGCCAGCTCAGGTGACAGGGCGAATACAGATACGCAGTATTTT. The chain links TRBV18 to TRBJ2-3; TRBD1 aligns across 7 bases. The CDR3 spans 15 residues. The V gene end was trimmed by 5 bases and the J gene end by 3 bases; junction bases not matched to a gene: 8. CDR1 KGHSH and CDR2 LQKENI come from the germline V gene.

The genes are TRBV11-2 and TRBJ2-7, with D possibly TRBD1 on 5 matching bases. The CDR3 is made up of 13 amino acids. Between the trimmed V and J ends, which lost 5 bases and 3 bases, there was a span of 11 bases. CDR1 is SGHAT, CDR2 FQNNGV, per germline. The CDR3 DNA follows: TGTGCCAGCAGCCCTGGGGCCGACTACGAGCAGTACTTC. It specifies CASSPGADYEQYF.

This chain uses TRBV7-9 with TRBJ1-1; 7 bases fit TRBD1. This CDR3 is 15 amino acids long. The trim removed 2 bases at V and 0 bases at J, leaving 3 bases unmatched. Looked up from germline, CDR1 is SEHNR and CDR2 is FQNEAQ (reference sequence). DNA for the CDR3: TGTGCCAGCAGCTTACAACAGGGGATGAACACTGAAGCTTTCTTT. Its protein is CASSLQQGMNTEAFF.

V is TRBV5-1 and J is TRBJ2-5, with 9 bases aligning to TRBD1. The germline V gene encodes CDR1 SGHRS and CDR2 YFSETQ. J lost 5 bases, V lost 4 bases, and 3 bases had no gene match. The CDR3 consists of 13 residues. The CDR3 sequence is CASSKTGGETQYF. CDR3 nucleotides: TGCGCCAGCAGCAAGACAGGGGGGGAGACCCAGTACTTC.

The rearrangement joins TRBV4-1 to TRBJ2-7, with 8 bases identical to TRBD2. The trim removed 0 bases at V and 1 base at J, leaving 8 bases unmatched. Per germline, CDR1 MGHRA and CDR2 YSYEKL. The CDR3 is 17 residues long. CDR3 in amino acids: CASSQDQGLVASYEQYF. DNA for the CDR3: TGCGCCAGCAGCCAAGATCAGGGACTAGTCGCTTCCTACGAGCAGTACTTC.

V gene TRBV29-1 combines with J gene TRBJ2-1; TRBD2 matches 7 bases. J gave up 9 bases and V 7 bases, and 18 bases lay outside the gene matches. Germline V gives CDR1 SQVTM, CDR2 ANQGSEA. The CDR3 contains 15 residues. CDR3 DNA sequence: TGCAGCGCCCCTCATGAGCTCCTTCCGGGGGGTGAGCAGTTCTTC. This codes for CSAPHELLPGGEQFF.

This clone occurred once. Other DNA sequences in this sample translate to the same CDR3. The CDR3 here is CASSLGGTGAYEQYF. The CDR3 DNA is TGTGCCAGCAGCTTAGGGGGGACAGGGGCCTACGAGCAGTACTTC. This chain connects TRBV13 to TRBJ2-7, with 10 bases identical to TRBD1. Trimming removed 0 bases from V and 2 bases from J; junction bases left unmatched: 1. The CDR3 covers 15 residues. Germline V gene data show CDR1 as PRHDT and CDR2 as FYEKMQ (reference sequence).